This TCR beta chain was observed in a study of CD8+ T cells in alopecia areata. CDR1 is SGDLS and CDR2 is YYNGEE in the germline V gene. The CDR3 is 13 residues long. V gave up 0 bases and J gave up 5 bases, with 8 bases separating them. Extracted RNA was reverse transcribed into cDNA, the sequencing template. Measured with immunoSEQ multiplex PCR; TCRdb has only the in-frame clones, and not every one. The sample carries more than 100,000 clones, 86% recorded once. Findings of the study overall: Researchers report lesional scalp, most notably alopecia totalis/universalis, outstripped normal scalp in clonality.

The treatment: oral pan-JAK inhibitor, 5-10 mg twice daily. Concerning this clone itself: Its specificity is not known.

The receptor was isolated from a human donor with alopecia areata. The chain couples TRBV9 to TRBJ1-1; D gene ambiguous. Specimen: CD8+ T cells sorted from blood, collected between weeks 30 and 35, from a patient treated with tofacitinib. This CDR3 is CASSVELLTEAFF. The CDR3 DNA reads TGTGCCAGCAGCGTAGAGCTGCTGACTGAAGCTTTCTTT.